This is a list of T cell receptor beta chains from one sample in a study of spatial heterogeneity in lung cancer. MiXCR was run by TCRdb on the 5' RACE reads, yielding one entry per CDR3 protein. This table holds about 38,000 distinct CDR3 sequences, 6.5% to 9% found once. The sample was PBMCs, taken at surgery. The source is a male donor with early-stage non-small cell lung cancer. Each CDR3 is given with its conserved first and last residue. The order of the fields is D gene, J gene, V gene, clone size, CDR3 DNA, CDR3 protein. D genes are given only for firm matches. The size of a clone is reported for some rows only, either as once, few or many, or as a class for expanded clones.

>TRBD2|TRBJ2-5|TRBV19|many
TGTGCCAGCGGGGGACTAGCGGCGAACCAAGAGACCCAGTACTTC
CASGGLAANQETQYF
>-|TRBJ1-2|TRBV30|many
TGTGCCTGGAGTGAGACGGTGTATGGCTACACCTTC
CAWSETVYGYTF
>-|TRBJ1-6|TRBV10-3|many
TGTGCCCACCGCCAGGGAGGCGATAATTCACCCCTCCACTTT
CAHRQGGDNSPLHF
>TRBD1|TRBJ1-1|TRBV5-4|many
TGTGCCAGCAGCCGGGGACAGTTCTACACTGAAGCTTTCTTT
CASSRGQFYTEAFF
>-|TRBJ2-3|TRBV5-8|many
TGTGCCAGCAGCTTGGGTCACGGCCCGACAGATACGCAGTATTTT
CASSLGHGPTDTQYF
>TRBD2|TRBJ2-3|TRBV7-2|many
TGTGCCAGCAGCAGCCGGTTGACTAGCGGGAGCACAGATACGCAGTATTTT
CASSSRLTSGSTDTQYF
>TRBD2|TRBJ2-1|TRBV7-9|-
TGTGCCAGCAGCTACCTAGCGGGAGGGTCTTGGGAGCAGTTCTTC
CASSYLAGGSWEQFF
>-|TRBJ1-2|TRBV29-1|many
TGCAGCGTTGAGAGAGGACCTATAGGCTACACCTTC
CSVERGPIGYTF
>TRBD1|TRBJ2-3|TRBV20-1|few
TGCAGTGCACCGACAGGGACGGCAGATACGCAGTATTTT
CSAPTGTADTQYF
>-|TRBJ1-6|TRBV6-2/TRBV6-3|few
TGTGCCAGCAGTTACTTACAGATTAATTCACCCCTCCACTTT
CASSYLQINSPLHF
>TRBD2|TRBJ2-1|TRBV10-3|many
TGTGCCATCAGTGGAGGGGCTAGCGGGATAGGTGAGCAGTTCTTC
CAISGGASGIGEQFF
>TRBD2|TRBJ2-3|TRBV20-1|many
TGCAGTGCTAGAGATATCCTGACTAGCGGTAGCACAGATACGCAGTATTTT
CSARDILTSGSTDTQYF
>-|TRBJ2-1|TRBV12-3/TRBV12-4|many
TGTGCCAGCTCCGAGGGGGGGTACCCCTACAATGAGCAGTTCTTC
CASSEGGYPYNEQFF
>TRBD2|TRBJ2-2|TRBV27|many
TGTGCCAGCAGTCCCCTAGCGGGGGGGCCTAAGGGCGGGGAGCTGTTTTTT
CASSPLAGGPKGGELFF
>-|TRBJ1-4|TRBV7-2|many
TGTGCCAGCGGTGGCAGGTTGGATGAAAAACTGTTTTTT
CASGGRLDEKLFF
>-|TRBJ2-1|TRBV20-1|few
TGCAGTGCTAGAGATCCGAATGAGCAGTTCTTC
CSARDPNEQFF
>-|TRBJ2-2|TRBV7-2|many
TGTGCCAGCAGCTTACAACAGATGCTTAACACCGGGGAGCTGTTTTTT
CASSLQQMLNTGELFF
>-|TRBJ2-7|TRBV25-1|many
TGTGCCAGCAGTGAAGGCCCTTGGGGACGTTCCGAGCAGTACTTC
CASSEGPWGRSEQYF
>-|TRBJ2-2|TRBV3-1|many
TGTGCCAGCAGCCAAGCGGACCGCGCCGGGGAGCTGTTTTTT
CASSQADRAGELFF
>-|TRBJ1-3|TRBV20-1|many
TGCAGTGCTAGAAACGGAAACTCTGGAAACACCATATATTTT
CSARNGNSGNTIYF
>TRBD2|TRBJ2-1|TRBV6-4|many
TGTGCCAGCAGTGAGATCCCGAGTCTACTAGCGGGAGAGGCCAATGAGCAGTTCTTC
CASSEIPSLLAGEANEQFF
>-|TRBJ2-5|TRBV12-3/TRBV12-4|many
TGTGCCAGCAGTCCTGGGAAGGGTGGGGGAAGGGAGACCCAGTACTTC
CASSPGKGGGRETQYF
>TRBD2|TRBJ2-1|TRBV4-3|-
TGCGCCAGCAGCCAAGATGGTCTAGCGGGAGTGACTGGTGAGCAGTTCTTC
CASSQDGLAGVTGEQFF
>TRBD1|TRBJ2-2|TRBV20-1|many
TGCAGTGCTAGCCGGGACAGATCCGGGGAGCTGTTTTTT
CSASRDRSGELFF
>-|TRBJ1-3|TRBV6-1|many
TGTGCCAGCAGTAGCAGGGGAAGCTCTGGAAACACCATATATTTT
CASSSRGSSGNTIYF
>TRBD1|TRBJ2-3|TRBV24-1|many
TGTGCCACCAGTGATGTGACAGGGGACGCCACAGATACGCAGTATTTT
CATSDVTGDATDTQYF
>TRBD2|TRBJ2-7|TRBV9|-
TGTGCCAGCAGCACCCGGACTAGCGGGGATTCGGAGCAGTACTTC
CASSTRTSGDSEQYF
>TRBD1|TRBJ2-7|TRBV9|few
TGTGCCAGCAGCGTAGGGACAGGGGGCATGTACGAGCAGTACTTC
CASSVGTGGMYEQYF
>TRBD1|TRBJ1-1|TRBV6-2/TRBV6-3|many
TGTGCCAGCGGGACAGGGGTGAACACTGAAGCTTTCTTT
CASGTGVNTEAFF
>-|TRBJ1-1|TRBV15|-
TGTGCCACCAGCAGGGGGGCCGGGGTAGGGACTGAAGCTTTCTTT
CATSRGAGVGTEAFF
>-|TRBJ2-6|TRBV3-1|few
TGTGCCAGCAGCCCTCACTTAGAGGGAGTCAACGTCCTGACTTTC
CASSPHLEGVNVLTF
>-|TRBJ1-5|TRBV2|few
TGTGCCAGCAGTGATCAGGGTACGGGCAATCAGCCCCAGCATTTT
CASSDQGTGNQPQHF
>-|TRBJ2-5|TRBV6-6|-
TGTGCCAGCAGCCAACAAAGGGGATCCCAAGAGACCCAGTACTTC
CASSQQRGSQETQYF
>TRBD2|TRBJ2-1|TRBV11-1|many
TGTGCCAGCAGCTTAGCGGGAGGGCTACACAATGAGCAGTTCTTC
CASSLAGGLHNEQFF
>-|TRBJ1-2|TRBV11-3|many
TGTGCCAGCAGCCCCCTCTCCAGTTCCGTCTATGGCTACACCTTC
CASSPLSSSVYGYTF
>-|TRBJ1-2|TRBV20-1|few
TGCAGTGCAGCTACAGGGAGAAACTATGGCTACACCTTC
CSAATGRNYGYTF
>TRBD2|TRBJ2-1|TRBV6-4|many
TGTGCCAGCAGCCCCCTAGCGGGGGGCAGCAATGAGCAGTTCTTC
CASSPLAGGSNEQFF
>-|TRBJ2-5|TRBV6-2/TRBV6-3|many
TGTGCCAGCAGTTTGGGGACCCCGGAGACCCAGTACTTC
CASSLGTPETQYF
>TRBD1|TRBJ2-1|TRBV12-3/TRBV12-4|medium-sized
TGTGCCAGCCAGACAGGGCTTAATGAGCAGTTCTTC
CASQTGLNEQFF
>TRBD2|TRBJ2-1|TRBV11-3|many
TGTGCCAGCAGCGCATCTAGCGGGCTTTACAATGAGCAGTTCTTC
CASSASSGLYNEQFF
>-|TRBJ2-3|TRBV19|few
TGTGCCAGTAGCAGGGGGGGAGTCACAGATACGCAGTATTTT
CASSRGGVTDTQYF
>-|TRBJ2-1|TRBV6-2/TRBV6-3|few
TGTGCCAGCAGTTACATTGTCACTAACAATGAGCAGTTCTTC
CASSYIVTNNEQFF
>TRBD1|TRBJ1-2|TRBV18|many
TGTGCCAGCTCACCACGGACAGGTGACTCCTACACCTTC
CASSPRTGDSYTF
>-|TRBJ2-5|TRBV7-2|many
TGTGCCAGCAGTCGGGACTCACAAGAGACCCAGTACTTC
CASSRDSQETQYF
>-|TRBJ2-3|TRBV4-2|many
TGTGCCAGCAGCCAAGCCGGGGCCACAGATACGCAGTATTTT
CASSQAGATDTQYF